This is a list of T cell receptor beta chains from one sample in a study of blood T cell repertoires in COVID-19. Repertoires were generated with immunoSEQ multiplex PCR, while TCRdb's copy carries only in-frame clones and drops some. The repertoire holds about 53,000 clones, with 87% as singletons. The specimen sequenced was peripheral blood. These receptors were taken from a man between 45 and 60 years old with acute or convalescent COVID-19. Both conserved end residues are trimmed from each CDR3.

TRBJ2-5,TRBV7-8,ASSGWTSGRTETQY
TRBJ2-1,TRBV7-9,ASSLRTDNEQF
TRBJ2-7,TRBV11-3,ASSPDRGFYEQY
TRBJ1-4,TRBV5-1,ASSTGTGSEKLF
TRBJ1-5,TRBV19,ASSISTSFNQPQH
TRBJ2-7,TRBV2,ASSDQSPYEQY
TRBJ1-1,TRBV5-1,ASRQGQNTEAF
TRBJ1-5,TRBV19,ASSMVGQWNQPQH
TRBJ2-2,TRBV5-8,ASSLGLTSGRTGELF
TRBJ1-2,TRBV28,ASSLWGGSGYGYT
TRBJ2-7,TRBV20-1,SAHTVSEQY
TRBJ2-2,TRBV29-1,SVETGPNTGELF
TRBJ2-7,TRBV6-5,ASSYSSSGPYEQY
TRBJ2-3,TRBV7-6,ASSLGSGVTDTQY
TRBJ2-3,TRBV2,ASSANSVNTDTQY
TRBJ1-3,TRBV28,ASSSTRTGGAGSGNTIY
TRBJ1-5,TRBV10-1,ASSRSDRGYQPQH
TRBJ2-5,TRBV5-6,ASSLFSQETQY
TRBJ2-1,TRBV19,ASSIGQGYNEQF
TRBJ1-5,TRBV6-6,ASSSDTQPQH
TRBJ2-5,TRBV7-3,ASSLAEGGTQY
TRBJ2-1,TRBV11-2,ASRINPGRSYNEQF
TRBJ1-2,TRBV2,ASSEATGYGYT
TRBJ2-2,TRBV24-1,ATSEPGQGYTGELF
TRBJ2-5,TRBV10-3,AIRSSGSGETQY
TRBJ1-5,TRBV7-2,ASSLTGKQPQH
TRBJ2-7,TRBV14,ASSQGQVSYEQY
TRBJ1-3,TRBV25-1,ASSLQVNSGNTIY